This T cell receptor beta chain was obtained from a study of post-analysis software for immune sequencing data. This clonotype was detected only a few times. Included in the TCR beta cDNA libraries were unique molecular identifiers. From the PCR reads, TCRdb called clonotypes with MiXCR, one entry per CDR3 protein. This table has 650,000 to 850,000 distinct CDR3 sequences, 46% appearing once. Sequencing was done on a sample of blood. The sequence came from a girl between 10 and 17 years old with multiple sclerosis.

CDR3 DNA sequence: TGCAGCGTTGAAGAACGGACTGGCTACACCTTC. Residues: CSVEERTGYTF. The chain carries TRBV29-1 and TRBJ1-2; D not resolved. This CDR3 contains 11 residues. CDR1 is SQVTM and CDR2 is ANQGSEA in the germline V gene. V lost 0 bases and J lost 7, with 6 bases in between.